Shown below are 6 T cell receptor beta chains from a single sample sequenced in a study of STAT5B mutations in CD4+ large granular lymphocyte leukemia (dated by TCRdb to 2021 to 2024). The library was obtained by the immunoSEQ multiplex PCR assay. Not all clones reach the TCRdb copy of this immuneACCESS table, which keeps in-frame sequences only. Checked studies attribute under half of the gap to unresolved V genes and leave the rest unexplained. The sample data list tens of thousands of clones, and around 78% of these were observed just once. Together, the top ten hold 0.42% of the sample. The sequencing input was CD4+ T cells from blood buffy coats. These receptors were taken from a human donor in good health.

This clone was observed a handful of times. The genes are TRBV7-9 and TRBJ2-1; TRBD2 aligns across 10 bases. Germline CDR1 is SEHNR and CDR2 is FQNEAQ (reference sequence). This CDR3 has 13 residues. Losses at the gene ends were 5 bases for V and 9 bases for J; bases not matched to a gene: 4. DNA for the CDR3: TGTGCCAGCAGCAGCGGGAGGGCAAGTGAGCAGTTCTTC. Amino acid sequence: CASSSGRASEQFF.

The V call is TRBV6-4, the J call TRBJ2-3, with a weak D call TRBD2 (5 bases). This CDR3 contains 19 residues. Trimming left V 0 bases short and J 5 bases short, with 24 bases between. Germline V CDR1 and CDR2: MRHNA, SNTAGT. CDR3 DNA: TGTGCCAGCAGTGACTCGCGTATCGCCGGGGTCCCCCGGCTAGATACGCAGTATTTT. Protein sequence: CASSDSRIAGVPRLDTQYF.

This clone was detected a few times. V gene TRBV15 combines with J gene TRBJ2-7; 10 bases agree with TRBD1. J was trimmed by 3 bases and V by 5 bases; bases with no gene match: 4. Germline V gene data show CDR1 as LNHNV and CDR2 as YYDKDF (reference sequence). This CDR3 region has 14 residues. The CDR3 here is CATSARTGGYEQYF. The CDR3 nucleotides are TGTGCCACCAGCGCAAGGACAGGGGGCTACGAGCAGTACTTC.

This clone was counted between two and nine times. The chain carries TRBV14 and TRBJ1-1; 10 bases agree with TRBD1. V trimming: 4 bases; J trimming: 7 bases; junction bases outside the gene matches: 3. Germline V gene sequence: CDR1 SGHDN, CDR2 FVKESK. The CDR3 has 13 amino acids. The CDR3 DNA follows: TGTGCCAGCAGCCTCGGGACAGGGGTTGAAGCTTTCTTT. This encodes CASSLGTGVEAFF.

The CDR3 spells CASSAAPFLGELFF. CDR3 nucleotide sequence: TGTGCCAGCAGCGCCGCGCCTTTTCTCGGGGAGCTGTTTTTT. V usage is TRBV6-1 and J usage is TRBJ2-2; no definite D call. CDR3 length: 14 amino acids. Germline CDR1 and CDR2: MNHNS and SASEGT. Trimming took 6 bases from V and 7 from J, leaving 15 bases between them.

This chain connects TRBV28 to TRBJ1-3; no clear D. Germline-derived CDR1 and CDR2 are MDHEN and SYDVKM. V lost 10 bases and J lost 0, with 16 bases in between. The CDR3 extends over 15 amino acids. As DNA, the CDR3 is TGTGCCACCTCCCCGGCTGCGAACTCTGGAAACACCATATATTTT. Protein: CATSPAANSGNTIYF. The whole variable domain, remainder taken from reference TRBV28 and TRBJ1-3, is DVKVTQSSRYLVKRTGEKVFLECVQDMDHENMFWYRQDPGLGLRLIYFSYDVKMKEKGDIPEGYSVSREKKERFSLILESASTNQTSMYLCATSPAANSGNTIYFGEGSWLTVV.